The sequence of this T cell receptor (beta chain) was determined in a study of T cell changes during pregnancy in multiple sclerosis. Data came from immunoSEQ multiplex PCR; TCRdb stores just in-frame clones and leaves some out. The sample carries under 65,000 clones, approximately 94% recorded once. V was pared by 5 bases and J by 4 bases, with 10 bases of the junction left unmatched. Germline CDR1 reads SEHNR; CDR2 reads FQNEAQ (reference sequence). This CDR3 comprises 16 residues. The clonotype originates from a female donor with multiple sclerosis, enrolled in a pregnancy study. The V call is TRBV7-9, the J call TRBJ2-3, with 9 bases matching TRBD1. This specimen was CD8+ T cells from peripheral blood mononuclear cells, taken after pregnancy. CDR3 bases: TGTGCCAGCAGCCCGCCGGGACAGGGAGTTGCAGATACGCAGTATTTT. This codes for CASSPPGQGVADTQYF.